Following are 16 T cell receptor beta chains from one sample sequenced in a study of Ad26.COV2.S vaccination and SARS-CoV-2 variants. Sequencing was performed with immunoSEQ multiplex PCR; in TCRdb, only in-frame clones are kept and a portion is missing. The data hold 350,000 to 550,000 clones, with roughly 89% observed a single time. Indicated treatment: roughly 20 received Ad26.COV2.S at low or high dose, single or two shots; roughly five received placebo; per-sample allocation not given. At day 63 after the first vaccine or placebo injection, samples were drawn. The starting material was peripheral blood, obtained in a trial of Ad26.COV2.S vaccine versus placebo. The source of these receptors is a person aged 18-60 years who received the Ad26.COV2.S COVID-19 vaccine or a placebo.

The chain links TRBV24-1 to TRBJ2-3; D is perhaps TRBD2 (6 bases). The CDR3 contains 14 residues. The germline V and J ends were trimmed by 9 bases and 4 bases, with 16 bases remaining between them. The germline CDR1 and CDR2 sequences are KGHDR and SFDVKD. The CDR3 here is CATGAGGDSDTQYF. As DNA, the CDR3 is TGTGCCACCGGGGCCGGAGGGGACTCAGATACGCAGTATTTT.

The V and J genes are TRBV5-1 and TRBJ2-5; D is possibly TRBD1 (6 bases). The V and J ends lost 2 bases and 2 bases respectively, with 13 bases between them. The CDR3 spans 15 residues. Germline loops: CDR1 SGHRS, CDR2 YFSETQ. This CDR3 is CASSLLGTKQETQYF. CDR3 sequence (DNA): TGCGCCAGCAGCTTATTGGGGACAAAACAAGAGACCCAGTACTTC. Filled out from reference TRBV5-1 and TRBJ2-5, the complete variable domain reads KAGVTQTPRYLIKTRGQQVTLSCSPISGHRSVSWYQQTPGQGLQFLFEYFSETQRNKGNFPGRFSGRQFSNSRSEMNVSTLELGDSALYLCASSLLGTKQETQYFGPGTRLLVL.

Turning to this clone: Within the sample, other DNA sequences also encode this same CDR3. This chain connects TRBV5-1 to TRBJ1-3; the D is unclear. The CDR3 runs to 14 residues. Trimming took off 0 bases at V and 1 base at J, with 5 bases between the two ends. In germline, CDR1 is SGHRS, CDR2 YFSETQ. CDR3 in DNA: TGCGCCAGCAGCTTGGGACCGTCTGGAAACACCATATATTTT. Translation: CASSLGPSGNTIYF.

Only a few counts were recorded for this clone. The chain is built from TRBV29-1 and TRBJ2-7, with 7 bases fitting TRBD1. There are 13 residues in the CDR3. In germline, CDR1 is SQVTM, CDR2 ANQGSEA. CDR3 sequence reads: CSIQTGWPYEQYF. The CDR3 nucleotides are TGCAGTATACAGACAGGGTGGCCCTACGAGCAGTACTTC.

The chain has TRBV12-3 or TRBV12-4 and TRBJ1-1; D gene unclear. CDR3 size: 12 residues. Trimming pared 5 bases from V and 6 bases from J, leaving 10 bases between. CDR3 nucleotide sequence: TGTGCCAGCAGTCAGTCCCCCCCTGAAGCTTTCTTT. Its protein product is CASSQSPPEAFF.

V is TRBV6-5 and J is TRBJ2-7, with D perhaps matching TRBD2 (5 bases). The CDR3 runs 13 residues. CDR1 MNHEY and CDR2 SVGAGI come from the germline V gene. Trimming stripped 8 bases from V and 7 bases from J, with 18 bases between. The CDR3 DNA sequence: TGTGCCAGCGAGCGTAGAGGGTCGGGGGAGCAGTACGTC. Translating it yields CASERRGSGEQYV.

The genes are TRBV20-1 and TRBJ2-3; D gene unclear. CDR3 length equals 13 residues. The germline V gene has CDR1 DFQATT and CDR2 SNEGSKA (reference sequence). Trimming stripped 5 bases from V and 4 bases from J, with 13 bases between. CDR3 bases: TGCAGTGCTGGTGCTGGGTTGGCAGATACGCAGTATTTT. It yields the protein CSAGAGLADTQYF.

The count of this clone is one. The J gene is TRBJ1-5, the V gene TRBV27; no clear D. The length of the CDR3 is 12 residues. Trimming shortened V by 4 bases and J by 3 bases, and 4 bases separated the two germline ends. Per germline, CDR1 MNHEY and CDR2 SMNVEV (reference sequence). The CDR3 protein is CASSSPNQPQHF. The CDR3 DNA is TGTGCCAGCAGTTCGCCCAATCAGCCCCAGCATTTT.

This chain joins TRBV29-1 and TRBJ2-7; perhaps D is TRBD1 or TRBD2 (5 bases each). V was cut by 6 bases and J by 3 bases, with 21 bases left in between. CDR1 and CDR2 from the germline V gene are SQVTM and ANQGSEA. The CDR3 has 15 amino acids. The CDR3 DNA is TGCAGCGTGTTAAAACTTCGGGGACGGAACTACGAGCAGTACTTC. As protein: CSVLKLRGRNYEQYF.

The chain uses TRBV6-5 and TRBJ1-1, with no clear D. With 6 bases removed from V and 7 bases from J, the gap between germline ends came to 15 bases. The CDR3 has 13 amino acids. Germline values: CDR1 MNHEY, CDR2 SVGAGI. The CDR3 DNA reads as TGTGCCAGCAGCAAACCTTCCACCGTTGAAGCTTTCTTT. Translation gives CASSKPSTVEAFF.

The CDR3: CASRESGNTIYF. In DNA form, the CDR3 reads TGCGCCAGCAGGGAGTCTGGAAACACCATATATTTT. The rearrangement links TRBV5-1 to TRBJ1-3; no clear D gene. Looked up from germline, CDR1 is SGHRS and CDR2 is YFSETQ. V lost 5 bases and J lost 1, with 4 bases in between. The CDR3 runs 12 residues.

The genes are TRBV9 and TRBJ2-3, with D unclear. The germline V and J ends were trimmed by 2 bases and 6 bases, with 7 bases remaining between them. This CDR3 is 12 amino acids long. Germline assignment: CDR1 SGDLS and CDR2 YYNGEE. This CDR3 reads CASSVFGDTQYF. For the CDR3, the DNA is TGTGCCAGCAGCGTTTTTGGTGATACGCAGTATTTT.

This rearrangement joins TRBV3-1 (or the pseudogene TRBV3-2) to TRBJ1-1; D unresolved. The V end was cut by 2 bases, the J end by 5 bases, with 3 bases between. Germline V gene sequence: CDR1 LGHDT, CDR2 YNNKEL (reference sequence). CDR3 length equals 11 residues. The CDR3 loop reads CASSQRTEAFF. The CDR3 DNA reads as TGTGCCAGCAGCCAACGGACTGAAGCTTTCTTT.

The rearrangement links TRBV7-2 to TRBJ1-2, with D perhaps matching TRBD1 (5 bases). Trimming cost V 4 bases and J 3 bases, with 12 bases left between them. The CDR3 spans 14 residues. Germline lookup yields CDR1 SGHTA and CDR2 FQGNSA. The CDR3 region has the DNA TGTGCCAGCAGCTCGGACATTGGCTACTATGGCTACACCTTC. This codes for CASSSDIGYYGYTF.

The V and J genes are TRBV4-1 and TRBJ1-5; D remains ambiguous. Trimming cost V 2 bases and J 4 bases, with 3 bases left between them. The length of the CDR3 is 12 residues. Germline values: CDR1 MGHRA, CDR2 YSYEKL. This CDR3 is CASSQLNQPQHF. The CDR3 nucleotides are TGCGCCAGCAGCCAACTAAATCAGCCCCAGCATTTT.

The gene calls are TRBV28 and TRBJ2-5; D gene unclear. The V end was cut by 8 bases, the J end by 7 bases, with 11 bases between. This CDR3 has 11 amino acids. CDR1 and CDR2 (germline): MDHEN, SYDVKM. DNA for the CDR3: TGTGCCAGCCAATCCTACGGGACCCAGTACTTC. Protein: CASQSYGTQYF.